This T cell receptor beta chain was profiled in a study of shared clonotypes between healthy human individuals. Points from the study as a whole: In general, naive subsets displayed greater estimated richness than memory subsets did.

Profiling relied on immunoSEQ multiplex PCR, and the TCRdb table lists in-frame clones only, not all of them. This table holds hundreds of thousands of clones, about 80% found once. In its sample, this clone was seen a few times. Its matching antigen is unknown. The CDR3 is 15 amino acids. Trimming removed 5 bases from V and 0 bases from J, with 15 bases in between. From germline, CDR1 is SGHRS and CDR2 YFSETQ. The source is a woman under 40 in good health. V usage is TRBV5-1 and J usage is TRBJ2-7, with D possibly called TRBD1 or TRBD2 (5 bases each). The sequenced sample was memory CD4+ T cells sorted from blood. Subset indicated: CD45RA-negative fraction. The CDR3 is CASSPRDGTSYEQYF. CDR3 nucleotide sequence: TGCGCCAGCAGTCCTCGGGACGGGACCTCCTACGAGCAGTACTTC.